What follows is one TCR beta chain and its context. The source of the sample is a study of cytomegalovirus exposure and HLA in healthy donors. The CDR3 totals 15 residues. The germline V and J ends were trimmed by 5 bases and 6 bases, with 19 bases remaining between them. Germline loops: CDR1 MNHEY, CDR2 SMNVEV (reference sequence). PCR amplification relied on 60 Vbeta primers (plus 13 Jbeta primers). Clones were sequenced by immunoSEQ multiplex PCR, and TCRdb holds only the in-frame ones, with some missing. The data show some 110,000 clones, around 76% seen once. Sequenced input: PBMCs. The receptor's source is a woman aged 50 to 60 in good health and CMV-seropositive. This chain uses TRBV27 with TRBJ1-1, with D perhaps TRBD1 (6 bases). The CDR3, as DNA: TGTGCCAGCAGTGGAGGAACAGGGCGAGTGTCTGAAGCTTTCTTT. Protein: CASSGGTGRVSEAFF.